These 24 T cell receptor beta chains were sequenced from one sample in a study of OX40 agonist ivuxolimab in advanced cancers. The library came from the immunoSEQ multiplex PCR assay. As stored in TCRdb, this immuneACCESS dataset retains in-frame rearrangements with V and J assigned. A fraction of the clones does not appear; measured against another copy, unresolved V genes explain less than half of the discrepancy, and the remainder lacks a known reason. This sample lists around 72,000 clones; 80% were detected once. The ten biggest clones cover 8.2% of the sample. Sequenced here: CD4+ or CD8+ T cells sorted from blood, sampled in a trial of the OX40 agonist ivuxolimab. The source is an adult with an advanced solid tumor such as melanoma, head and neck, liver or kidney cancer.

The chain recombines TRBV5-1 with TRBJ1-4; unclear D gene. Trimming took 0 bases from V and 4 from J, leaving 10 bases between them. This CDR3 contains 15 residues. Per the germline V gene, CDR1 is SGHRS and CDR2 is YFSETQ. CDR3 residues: CASSLGWQSNEKLFF. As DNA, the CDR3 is TGCGCCAGCAGCTTGGGTTGGCAGAGTAATGAAAAACTGTTTTTT.

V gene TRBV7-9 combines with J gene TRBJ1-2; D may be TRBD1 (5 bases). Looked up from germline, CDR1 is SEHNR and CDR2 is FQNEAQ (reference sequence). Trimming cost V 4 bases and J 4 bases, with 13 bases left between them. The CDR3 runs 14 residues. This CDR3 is CASSSPLRGYGYTF. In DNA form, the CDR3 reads TGTGCCAGCAGCTCCCCGCTTAGGGGCTATGGCTACACCTTC.

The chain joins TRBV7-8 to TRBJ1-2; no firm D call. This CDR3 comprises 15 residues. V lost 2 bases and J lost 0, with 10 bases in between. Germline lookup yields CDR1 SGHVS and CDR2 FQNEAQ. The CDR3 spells CASSLFPGSNYGYTF. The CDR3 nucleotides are TGTGCCAGCAGCTTATTTCCCGGGTCTAACTATGGCTACACCTTC.

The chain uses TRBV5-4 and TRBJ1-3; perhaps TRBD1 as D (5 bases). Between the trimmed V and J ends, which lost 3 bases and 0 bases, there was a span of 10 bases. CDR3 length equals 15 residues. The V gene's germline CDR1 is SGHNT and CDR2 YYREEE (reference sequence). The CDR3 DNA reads TGTGCCAGCAGCTCCCAGACAGTCTCTGGAAACACCATATATTTT. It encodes CASSSQTVSGNTIYF.

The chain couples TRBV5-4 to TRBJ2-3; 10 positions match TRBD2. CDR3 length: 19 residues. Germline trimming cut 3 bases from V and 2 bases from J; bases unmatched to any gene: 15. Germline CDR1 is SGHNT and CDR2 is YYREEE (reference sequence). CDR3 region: CASSSRMTLAGETTDTQYF. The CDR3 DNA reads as TGTGCCAGCAGCTCCCGCATGACGCTAGCGGGGGAAACCACAGATACGCAGTATTTT.

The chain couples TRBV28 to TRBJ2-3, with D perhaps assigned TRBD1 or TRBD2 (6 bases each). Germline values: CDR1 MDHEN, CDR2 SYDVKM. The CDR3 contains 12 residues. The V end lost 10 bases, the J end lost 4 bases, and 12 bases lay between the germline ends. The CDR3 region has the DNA TGTGCCACCCGGGGGCTCCCAGATACGCAGTATTTT. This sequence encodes CATRGLPDTQYF.

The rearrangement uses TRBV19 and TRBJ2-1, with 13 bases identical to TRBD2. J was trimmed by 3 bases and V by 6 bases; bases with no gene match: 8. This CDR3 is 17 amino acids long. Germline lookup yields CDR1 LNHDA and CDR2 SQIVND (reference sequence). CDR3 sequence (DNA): TGTGCCAGTAGCCCCACTAGCGGGGGGGCCGGCTACAATGAGCAGTTCTTC. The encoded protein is CASSPTSGGAGYNEQFF.

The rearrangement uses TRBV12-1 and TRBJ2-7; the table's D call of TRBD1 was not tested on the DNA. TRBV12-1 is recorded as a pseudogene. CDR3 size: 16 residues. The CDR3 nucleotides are TGTGCCAGCAGCTTTGCCACAGGGGGGATTATCTACGAGCAGTACTTC. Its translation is CASSFATGGIIYEQYF.

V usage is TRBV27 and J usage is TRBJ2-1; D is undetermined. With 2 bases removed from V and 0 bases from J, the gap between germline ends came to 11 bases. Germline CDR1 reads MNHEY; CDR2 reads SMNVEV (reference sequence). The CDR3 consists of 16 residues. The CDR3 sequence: CASSLNRLTSYNEQFF. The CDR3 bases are TGTGCCAGCAGTTTAAATCGGTTGACCTCCTACAATGAGCAGTTCTTC.

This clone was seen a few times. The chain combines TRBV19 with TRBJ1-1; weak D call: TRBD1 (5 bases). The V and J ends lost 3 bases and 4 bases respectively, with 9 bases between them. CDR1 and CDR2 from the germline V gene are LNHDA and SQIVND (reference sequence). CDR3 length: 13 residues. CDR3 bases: TGTGCCAGTAGTATTCGCGGGGGCACTGAAGCTTTCTTT. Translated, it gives CASSIRGGTEAFF.

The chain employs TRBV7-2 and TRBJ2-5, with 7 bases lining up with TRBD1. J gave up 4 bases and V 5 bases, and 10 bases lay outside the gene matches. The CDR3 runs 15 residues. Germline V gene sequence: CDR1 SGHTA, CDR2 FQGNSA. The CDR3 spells CASSDWGQPGETQYF. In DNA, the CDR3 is TGTGCCAGCAGCGATTGGGGACAGCCCGGAGAGACCCAGTACTTC.

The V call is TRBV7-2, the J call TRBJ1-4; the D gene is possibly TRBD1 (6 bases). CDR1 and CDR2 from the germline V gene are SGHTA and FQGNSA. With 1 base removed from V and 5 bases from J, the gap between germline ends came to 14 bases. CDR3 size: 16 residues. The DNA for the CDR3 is TGTGCCAGCAGCTTAGTACAGGGTAGGGGGAATGAAAAACTGTTTTTT. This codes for CASSLVQGRGNEKLFF.

DNA for the CDR3: TGTGCCAGCAGCCCCGAGAATGGGCAGAGGCAGTACTTC. Protein sequence: CASSPENGQRQYF. J is TRBJ2-7 and V is TRBV9; D call uncertain. Germline values: CDR1 SGDLS, CDR2 YYNGEE. Trimming took 4 bases from V and 9 from J, leaving 17 bases between them. The CDR3 consists of 13 residues.

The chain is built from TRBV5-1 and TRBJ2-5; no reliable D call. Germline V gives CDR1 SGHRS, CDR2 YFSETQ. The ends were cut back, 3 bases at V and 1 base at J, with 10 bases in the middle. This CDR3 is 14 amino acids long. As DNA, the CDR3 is TGCGCCAGCAGCTGGACCGGGCCCCAAGAGACCCAGTACTTC. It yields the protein CASSWTGPQETQYF.

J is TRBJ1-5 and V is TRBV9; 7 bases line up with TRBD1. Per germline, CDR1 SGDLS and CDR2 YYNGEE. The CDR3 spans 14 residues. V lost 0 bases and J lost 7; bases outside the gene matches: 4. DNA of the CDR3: TGTGCCAGCAGCGTAGGTGCAGGGGGACAGCCCCAGCATTTT. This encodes CASSVGAGGQPQHF. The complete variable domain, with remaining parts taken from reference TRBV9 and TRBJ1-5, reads DSGVTQTPKHLITATGQRVTLRCSPRSGDLSVYWYQQSLDQGLQFLIQYYNGEERAKGNILERFSAQQFPDLHSELNLSSLELGDSALYFCASSVGAGGQPQHFGDGTRLSIL.

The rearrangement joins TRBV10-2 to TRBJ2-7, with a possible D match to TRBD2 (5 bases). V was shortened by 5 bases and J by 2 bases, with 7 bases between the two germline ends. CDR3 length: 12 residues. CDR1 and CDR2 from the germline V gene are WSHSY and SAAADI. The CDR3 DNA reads TGCGCCAGCAGTCGAGGGACCTACGAGCAGTACGTC. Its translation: CASSRGTYEQYV.

The CDR3 nucleotides are TGTGCCAGCAGCGCCTCTAGCGGGGGGCGGAGTGAGACCCAGTACTTC. Its protein product is CASSASSGGRSETQYF. The rearrangement joins TRBV7-2 to TRBJ2-5, with 11 bases lining up with TRBD2. V shed 5 bases, J shed 5 bases, and the junction held 10 bases outside the gene matches. The germline V gene has CDR1 SGHTA and CDR2 FQGNSA. The CDR3 loop spans 16 amino acids.

In DNA, the CDR3 is TGTGCCAGCAGCTTAGAGGCACTAGCAACAGATACGCAGTATTTT. Protein: CASSLEALATDTQYF. V and J are TRBV11-2 and TRBJ2-3, with D possibly being TRBD2 (6 bases). The germline V gene encodes CDR1 SGHAT and CDR2 FQNNGV. This CDR3 has 15 amino acids. V lost 0 bases to trimming and J lost 3 bases, with 10 bases between them.

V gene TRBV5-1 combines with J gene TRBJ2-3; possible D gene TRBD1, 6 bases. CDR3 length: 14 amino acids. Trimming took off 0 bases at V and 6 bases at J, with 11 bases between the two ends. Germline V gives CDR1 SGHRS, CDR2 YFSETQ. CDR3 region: CASSLGFRGDTQYF. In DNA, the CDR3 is TGCGCCAGCAGCTTGGGCTTCAGGGGTGATACGCAGTATTTT.

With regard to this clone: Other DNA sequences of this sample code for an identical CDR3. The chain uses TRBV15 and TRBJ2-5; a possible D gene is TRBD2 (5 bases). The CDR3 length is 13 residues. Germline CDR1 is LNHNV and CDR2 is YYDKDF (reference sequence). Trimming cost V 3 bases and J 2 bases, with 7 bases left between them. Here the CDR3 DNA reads TGTGCCACCAGCAGGGACTTACAAGAGACCCAGTACTTC. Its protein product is CATSRDLQETQYF.

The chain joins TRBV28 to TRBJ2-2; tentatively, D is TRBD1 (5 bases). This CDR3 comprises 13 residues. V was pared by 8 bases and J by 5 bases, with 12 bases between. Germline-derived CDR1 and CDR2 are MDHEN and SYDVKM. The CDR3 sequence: CASLQVLTGELFF. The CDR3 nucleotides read TGTGCCAGCTTACAGGTCCTAACCGGGGAGCTGTTTTTT. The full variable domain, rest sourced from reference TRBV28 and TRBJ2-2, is DVKVTQSSRYLVKRTGEKVFLECVQDMDHENMFWYRQDPGLGLRLIYFSYDVKMKEKGDIPEGYSVSREKKERFSLILESASTNQTSMYLCASLQVLTGELFFGEGSRLTVL.

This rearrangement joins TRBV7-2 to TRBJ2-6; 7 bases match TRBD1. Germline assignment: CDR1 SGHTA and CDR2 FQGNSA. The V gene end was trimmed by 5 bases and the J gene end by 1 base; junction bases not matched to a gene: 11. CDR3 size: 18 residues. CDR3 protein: CASSGRRDRVSGANVLTF. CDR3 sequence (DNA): TGTGCCAGCAGCGGCCGGCGTGACAGGGTGTCTGGGGCCAACGTCCTGACTTTC.

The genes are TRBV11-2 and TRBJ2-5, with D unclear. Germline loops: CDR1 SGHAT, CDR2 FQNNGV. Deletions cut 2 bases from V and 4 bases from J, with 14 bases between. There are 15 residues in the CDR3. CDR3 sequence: CASSLRPHNGETQYF. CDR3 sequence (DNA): TGTGCCAGCAGCTTAAGGCCCCATAATGGAGAGACCCAGTACTTC.

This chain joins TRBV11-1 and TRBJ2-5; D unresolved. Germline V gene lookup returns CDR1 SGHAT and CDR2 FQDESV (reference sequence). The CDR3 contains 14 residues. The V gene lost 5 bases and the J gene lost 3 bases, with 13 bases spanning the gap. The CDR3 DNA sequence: TGTGCCAGCAGCCGCTCGGCTTTGGAAGAGACCCAGTACTTC. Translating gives CASSRSALEETQYF.